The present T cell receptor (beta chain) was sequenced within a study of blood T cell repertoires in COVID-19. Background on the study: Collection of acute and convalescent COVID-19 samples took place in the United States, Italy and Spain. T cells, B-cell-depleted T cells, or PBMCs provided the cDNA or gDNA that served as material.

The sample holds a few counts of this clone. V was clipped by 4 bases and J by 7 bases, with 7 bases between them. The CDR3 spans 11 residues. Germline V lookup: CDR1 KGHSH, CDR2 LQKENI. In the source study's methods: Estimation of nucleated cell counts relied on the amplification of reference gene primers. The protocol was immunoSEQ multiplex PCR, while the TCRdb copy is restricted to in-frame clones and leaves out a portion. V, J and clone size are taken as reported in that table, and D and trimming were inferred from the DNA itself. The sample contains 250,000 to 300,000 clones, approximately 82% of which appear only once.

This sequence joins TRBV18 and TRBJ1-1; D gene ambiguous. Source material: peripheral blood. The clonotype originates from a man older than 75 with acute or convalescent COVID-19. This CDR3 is CASSRRIEAFF. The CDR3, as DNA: TGTGCCAGCTCACGGCGGATTGAAGCTTTCTTT.